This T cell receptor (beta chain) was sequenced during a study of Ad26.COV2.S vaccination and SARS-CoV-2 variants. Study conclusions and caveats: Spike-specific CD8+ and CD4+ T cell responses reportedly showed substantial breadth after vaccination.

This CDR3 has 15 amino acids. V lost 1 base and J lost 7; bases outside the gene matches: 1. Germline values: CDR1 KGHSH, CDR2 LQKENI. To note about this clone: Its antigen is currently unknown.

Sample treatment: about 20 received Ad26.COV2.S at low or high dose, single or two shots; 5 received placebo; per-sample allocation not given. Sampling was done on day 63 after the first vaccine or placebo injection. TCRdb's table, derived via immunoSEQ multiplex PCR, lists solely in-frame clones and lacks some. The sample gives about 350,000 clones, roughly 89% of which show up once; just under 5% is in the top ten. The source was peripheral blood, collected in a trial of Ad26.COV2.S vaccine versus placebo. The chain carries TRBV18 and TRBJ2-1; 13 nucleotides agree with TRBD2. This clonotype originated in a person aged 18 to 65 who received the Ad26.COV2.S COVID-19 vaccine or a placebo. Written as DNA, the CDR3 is TGTGCCAGCTCACCACAGACTAGCGGGGGGAATGAGCAGTTCTTC. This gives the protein CASSPQTSGGNEQFF.